This entry lists 27 T cell receptor beta chains sequenced from one sample in a study of blood T cell repertoires in COVID-19. Some clones are missing from TCRdb's copy, which holds only in-frame ones; the method was immunoSEQ multiplex PCR. Among 60,000 to 85,000 clones listed, 60% to 80% were seen once. The material sequenced was peripheral blood. The receptors come from a woman aged 60-70 years with acute or convalescent COVID-19.

The V gene is TRBV9, the J gene TRBJ2-3; 8 bases fit TRBD2. Looked up from germline, CDR1 is SGDLS and CDR2 is YYNGEE. This CDR3 spans 16 amino acids. V lost 4 bases to trimming and J lost 3 bases; unmatched junction nucleotides: 10. The CDR3 region has the DNA TGTGCCAGCAGCCCCCCGGGGGGGGGCAAAACAGATACGCAGTATTTT. It translates to CASSPPGGGKTDTQYF.

The rearrangement links TRBV28 to TRBJ1-3, with D possibly being TRBD1 (5 bases). This CDR3 is built from 13 residues. Germline V gene data show CDR1 as MDHEN and CDR2 as SYDVKM. The V end was cut by 3 bases, the J end by 5 bases, with 8 bases between. CDR3 nucleotide sequence: TGTGCCAGCAGTTTTCAGGGAAGAAACACCATATATTTT. It translates to CASSFQGRNTIYF.

This chain joins TRBV5-4 and TRBJ1-5; possible D gene TRBD1, 6 bases. Trimming pared 2 bases from V and 6 bases from J, leaving 12 bases between. The CDR3 sequence is 14 residues long. Germline assignment: CDR1 SGHNT and CDR2 YYREEE (reference sequence). CDR3 region: CASSFWGGVQPQHF. DNA for the CDR3: TGTGCCAGCAGCTTTTGGGGGGGCGTTCAGCCCCAGCATTTT.

This clone was observed many times. The CDR3 DNA is TGTGCCAGCAGGAAGACAGGTCCGGGGGAAAAACTGTTTTTT. Protein product: CASRKTGPGEKLFF. V and J are TRBV4-2 and TRBJ1-4, with D maybe TRBD1 (6 bases). CDR3 length: 14 amino acids. Germline V gene data show CDR1 as LGHNA and CDR2 as YNFKEQ. V was pared by 6 bases and J by 8 bases, with 16 bases between.

The chain has TRBV15 and TRBJ1-4; the D gene is possibly TRBD1 (6 bases). Between the trimmed V and J ends, which lost 2 bases and 8 bases, there was a span of 24 bases. CDR1 and CDR2 (germline): LNHNV, YYDKDF (reference sequence). The CDR3 loop spans 18 amino acids. This CDR3 is CATSRYPPPQGGREKLFF. CDR3 DNA: TGTGCCACCAGCAGATATCCACCCCCACAGGGCGGTCGGGAAAAACTGTTTTTT. The full variable domain, with the rest looked up from reference TRBV15 and TRBJ1-4, is DAMVIQNPRYQVTQFGKPVTLSCSQTLNHNVMYWYQQKSSQAPKLLFHYYDKDFNNEADTPDNFQSRRPNTSFCFLDIRSPGLGDTAMYLCATSRYPPPQGGREKLFFGSGTQLSVL.

The V gene is TRBV2, the J gene TRBJ1-1; possibly TRBD1 for D (5 bases). The CDR3 loop spans 14 amino acids. Trimming shortened V by 6 bases and J by 0 bases, and 11 bases separated the two germline ends. Germline CDR1 and CDR2: SNHLY and FYNNEI. This CDR3 reads CASRRRGMNTEAFF. The DNA of the CDR3 is TGTGCCAGCAGAAGAAGGGGAATGAACACTGAAGCTTTCTTT.

The chain couples TRBV4-1 to TRBJ2-7, with TRBD1 identical over 8 bases. This CDR3 spans 16 amino acids. V dropped 3 bases and J dropped 7; count of bases not matched to a gene: 14. Germline V gives CDR1 MGHRA, CDR2 YSYEKL. CDR3 protein: CASSHAPQGAPSEQYF. CDR3 DNA: TGCGCCAGCAGCCACGCACCCCAGGGGGCGCCCAGTGAGCAGTACTTC.

The CDR3 loop is CASSQRQITGELFF. As DNA, the CDR3 is TGTGCCAGCAGTCAGAGACAGATCACCGGGGAGCTGTTTTTT. The chain has TRBV2 and TRBJ2-2; TRBD1 might be the D (5 bases). V lost 5 bases, J lost 4 bases, and 11 bases lay in between. CDR1 and CDR2 (germline): SNHLY, FYNNEI. The CDR3 runs 14 residues.

A note on this clone: Other DNA sequences in the sample encode the same CDR3. This chain connects TRBV9 to TRBJ2-7, with 7 positions matching TRBD1. Per germline, CDR1 SGDLS and CDR2 YYNGEE. V shed 0 bases, J shed 2 bases, and the junction held 5 bases outside the gene matches. The CDR3 contains 15 residues. CDR3 coding DNA: TGTGCCAGCAGCGTAGGAGGGACAGCCACCTACGAGCAGTACTTC. Translation gives CASSVGGTATYEQYF.

CDR3 nucleotide sequence: TGTGCCAGTAGTGCCCAGCGGGGGGGGCCAGAGACCCAGTACTTC. Translated, it gives CASSAQRGGPETQYF. The V call is TRBV19, the J call TRBJ2-5; 10 positions match TRBD2. This CDR3 is 15 amino acids long. Germline values: CDR1 LNHDA, CDR2 SQIVND (reference sequence). V was clipped by 5 bases and J by 4 bases; unmatched bases: 7.

This CDR3 is CASSLSGGALNEQFF. The CDR3 region has the DNA TGTGCCAGCAGCCTAAGCGGGGGGGCCTTAAATGAGCAGTTCTTC. This chain links TRBV5-4 with TRBJ2-1, with TRBD2 matching 10 bases. CDR1 and CDR2 (germline): SGHNT, YYREEE (reference sequence). The CDR3 has 15 amino acids. J was trimmed by 7 bases and V by 4 bases; bases with no gene match: 8.

The sample holds a few counts of this clone. The V call is TRBV6-5, the J call TRBJ1-2, with 8 bases fitting TRBD1. Germline V gene sequence: CDR1 MNHEY, CDR2 SVGAGI. This CDR3 region has 15 residues. J was trimmed by 8 bases and V by 4 bases; bases with no gene match: 12. The CDR3 coding sequence is TGTGCCAGCAGTTTGACAGGGGACCGTTATGAGGGCTACACCTTC. Protein sequence: CASSLTGDRYEGYTF.

This clone came up a few times. The rearrangement joins TRBV5-4 to TRBJ2-7; 10 bases fit TRBD2. The CDR3 spans 13 residues. The germline CDR1 and CDR2 sequences are SGHNT and YYREEE (reference sequence). Trimming at V came to 4 bases and at J to 6 bases, leaving 4 bases not matched to a gene. The CDR3 nucleotides are TGTGCCAGCAGCCCGGGACTAGCGATCGAGCAGTACTTC. Its translation is CASSPGLAIEQYF.

This clone has just one count. The rearrangement links TRBV10-3 to TRBJ2-2; D is possibly TRBD1 (5 bases). The CDR3 length is 14 residues. Germline CDR1 is ENHRY and CDR2 is SYGVKD. V lost 7 bases and J 2 bases, leaving 11 bases between the germline ends. The CDR3 DNA reads as TGTGCCATCAAAAAGGACACCAACACCGGGGAGCTGTTTTTT. Protein sequence: CAIKKDTNTGELFF.

This clone showed up just a few times. V is TRBV3-1 (or the pseudogene TRBV3-2) and J is TRBJ1-2; D not certain. The CDR3 is 11 amino acids. Germline V lookup: CDR1 LGHDT, CDR2 YNNKEL (reference sequence). Deletions cut 6 bases from V and 6 bases from J, with 8 bases between. The CDR3 spells CASRGGHGYTF. In nucleotides, the CDR3 is TGTGCCAGCAGAGGTGGGCATGGCTACACCTTC.

This chain connects TRBV6-5 to TRBJ2-2; 10 bases are a match to TRBD1. The V segment lost 8 bases and the J segment 4 bases; nucleotides outside the gene matches: 4. Germline CDR1 is MNHEY and CDR2 is SVGAGI. This CDR3 has 14 amino acids. CDR3 region: CASAGTGATGELFF. DNA of the CDR3: TGTGCCAGCGCCGGGACAGGGGCCACCGGGGAGCTGTTTTTT.

V and J are TRBV4-3 and TRBJ2-2; 8 bases map to TRBD2. Trimming took 0 bases from V and 4 from J; bases not matched to a gene: 7. The CDR3 runs 17 residues. Germline V gives CDR1 LGHNA, CDR2 YSLEER. The DNA of the CDR3 is TGCGCCAGCAGCCAAGAGGTAGTAGCGGGGCCCACCGGGGAGCTGTTTTTT. Translation: CASSQEVVAGPTGELFF.

The V call is TRBV11-2, the J call TRBJ2-2, with a weak D call TRBD2 (7 bases). The CDR3 covers 15 residues. V shed 2 bases and J shed 4 bases, with 11 bases lying between them. CDR1 SGHAT and CDR2 FQNNGV come from the germline V gene. The chain's CDR3 is CASSLTGGGTGELFF. CDR3 DNA sequence: TGTGCCAGCAGCTTAACGGGGGGCGGCACCGGGGAGCTGTTTTTT.

The gene calls are TRBV7-9 and TRBJ1-5, with 7 nucleotides matching TRBD1. The CDR3 has 15 residues. The V and J ends lost 6 bases and 4 bases, in that order; junction bases with no gene match: 9. The V gene's germline CDR1 is SEHNR and CDR2 FQNEAQ (reference sequence). The CDR3 nucleotides are TGTGCCAGCAGTTATGGGGACAGAGCTAATCAGCCCCAGCATTTT. Protein sequence: CASSYGDRANQPQHF.

A few counts support this clone. The gene calls are TRBV10-3 and TRBJ2-7, with D perhaps matching TRBD1 (6 bases). The germline V gene has CDR1 ENHRY and CDR2 SYGVKD. With 10 bases removed from V and 3 bases from J, the gap between germline ends came to 13 bases. The CDR3 length is 12 residues. The CDR3 bases are TGTGCCACACAGGGCACAGTCTACGAGCAGTACTTC. As protein: CATQGTVYEQYF.

This chain joins TRBV18 and TRBJ1-5; 8 nucleotides align to TRBD1. The germline CDR1 and CDR2 sequences are KGHSH and LQKENI. V was pared by 3 bases and J by 5 bases, with 12 bases of the junction left unmatched. This CDR3 comprises 17 residues. CDR3 sequence: CASSPDVWTGSDQPQHF. In nucleotides, the CDR3 is TGTGCCAGCTCACCTGATGTTTGGACAGGGTCTGATCAGCCCCAGCATTTT.

This chain links TRBV7-9 with TRBJ2-7; tentative D call: TRBD2 (5 bases). Germline V gives CDR1 SEHNR, CDR2 FQNEAQ (reference sequence). Trimming removed 3 bases at V and 0 bases at J, with 6 bases between. CDR3 length: 13 amino acids. The CDR3 protein is CASSLLASYEQYF. In DNA form, the CDR3 reads TGTGCCAGCAGCTTGCTAGCCTCCTACGAGCAGTACTTC.

This clone occurred a few times. The chain has TRBV14 and TRBJ1-1; a weak D match, TRBD1 (5 bases). This CDR3 contains 12 residues. The V end lost 6 bases, the J end lost 4 bases, and 9 bases lay between the germline ends. Germline CDR1 is SGHDN and CDR2 is FVKESK. This CDR3 is CASSGGGTEAFF. CDR3 coding DNA: TGTGCCAGCAGTGGGGGGGGCACTGAAGCTTTCTTT. The variable domain in full, completed from reference TRBV14 and TRBJ1-1, reads EAGVTQFPSHSVIEKGQTVTLRCDPISGHDNLYWYRRVMGKEIKFLLHFVKESKQDESGMPNNRFLAERTGGTYSTLKVQPAELEDSGVYFCASSGGGTEAFFGQGTRLTVV.

The chain couples TRBV7-9 to TRBJ1-2; maybe TRBD1 (6 bases). The CDR3 contains 14 residues. CDR1 SEHNR and CDR2 FQNEAQ come from the germline V gene (reference sequence). Between the trimmed V and J ends, which lost 1 base and 8 bases, there was a span of 14 bases. The CDR3, as DNA: TGTGCCAGCAGCTTAGTAGGGGGTGAATCAGGCTACACCTTC. It specifies CASSLVGGESGYTF.

The V and J genes are TRBV6-1 and TRBJ1-6; possible D gene TRBD1, 5 bases. V lost 0 bases and J 9 bases, leaving 6 bases between the germline ends. CDR1 is MNHNS, CDR2 SASEGT, per germline. The CDR3 length is 13 residues. The CDR3 bases are TGTGCCAGCAGTGAAGCGCAGGGTTCACCCCTCCACTTT. Translating gives CASSEAQGSPLHF.

V and J are TRBV7-2 and TRBJ2-5; 10 bases agree with TRBD1. Unmatched junction bases numbered 10, after V lost 2 bases and J lost 1 base. This CDR3 is built from 18 residues. CDR1 is SGHTA, CDR2 FQGNSA, per germline. CDR3 amino acids: CASSLRLYGTGAQETQYF. CDR3 sequence (DNA): TGTGCCAGCAGCTTACGCCTTTATGGGACAGGGGCCCAAGAGACCCAGTACTTC. Filled out from reference TRBV7-2 and TRBJ2-5, the complete variable domain reads GAGVSQSPSNKVTEKGKDVELRCDPISGHTALYWYRQSLGQGLEFLIYFQGNSAPDKSGLPSDRFSAERTGGSVSTLTIQRTQQEDSAVYLCASSLRLYGTGAQETQYFGPGTRLLVL.

The chain uses TRBV6-5 and TRBJ1-5; 10 nucleotides line up with TRBD1. Trimming removed 7 bases from V and 3 bases from J; junction bases left unmatched: 6. Germline V gene lookup returns CDR1 MNHEY and CDR2 SVGAGI. The CDR3 spans 15 residues. The CDR3 region has the DNA TGTGCCAGCATCCGACAGGGGGCGTCCAATCAGCCCCAGCATTTT. Translating gives CASIRQGASNQPQHF.